This T cell receptor beta chain was found in a study of control samples from healthy donors and cancer patients. There are 14 residues in the CDR3. Trimming cost V 2 bases and J 14 bases; bases outside gene matches: 13. Germline CDR1 and CDR2: MDHEN and SYDVKM. Sequencing was performed with immunoSEQ multiplex PCR; in TCRdb, only in-frame clones are kept and a portion is missing. The sample holds 90,000 to 120,000 clones, about 80% seen once. This sequence joins TRBV28 and TRBJ2-3; TRBD1 matches at 7 bases. The clonotype was recovered from a young man in good health. Input material: blood. The CDR3 region has the DNA TGTGCCAGCAGTTTACCCCAAGACAGGGATAGTCGGTATTTT. Protein product: CASSLPQDRDSRYF.